A single sample gave rise to the 10 T cell receptor beta chains below, sequenced in a study of immune characterization of retroperitoneal liposarcoma. MiXCR was run by TCRdb on the PCR reads, yielding one entry per CDR3 protein. The sample includes approximately 9,300 distinct CDR3 sequences, 28% of them seen just once. Sequenced input: tumor tissue. The receptors derive from a male donor with retroperitoneal liposarcoma.

The chain links TRBV6-6 to TRBJ2-6; D is ambiguous. Germline values: CDR1 MNHNY, CDR2 SVGAGI (reference sequence). Trimming left V 8 bases short and J 0 bases short, with 5 bases between. This CDR3 is built from 13 residues. CDR3 protein: CASVSSGANVLTF. Here the CDR3 DNA reads TGTGCCAGCGTAAGCTCTGGGGCCAACGTCCTGACTTTC.

This clonotype has just a few counts. The chain joins TRBV11-2 to TRBJ2-3; tentatively, D is TRBD2 (5 bases). The CDR3 is 17 amino acids. CDR1 is SGHAT and CDR2 is FQNNGV in the germline V gene. With 4 bases removed from V and 2 bases from J, the gap between germline ends came to 19 bases. The CDR3 nucleotides read TGTGCCAGCAGCTATGCGGACTCGCCCAGTTTCACAGATACGCAGTATTTT. Translation gives CASSYADSPSFTDTQYF. The complete variable domain, with remaining parts taken from reference TRBV11-2 and TRBJ2-3, reads EAGVAQSPRYKIIEKRQSVAFWCNPISGHATLYWYQQILGQGPKLLIQFQNNGVVDDSQLPKDRFSAERLKGVDSTLKIQPAKLEDSAVYLCASSYADSPSFTDTQYFGPGTRLTVL.

The genes are TRBV6-1 and TRBJ1-1, with 7 positions matching TRBD1. The CDR3 loop spans 14 amino acids. V shed 8 bases and J 3 bases; nucleotides not matched to a gene: 9. Per the germline V gene, CDR1 is MNHNS and CDR2 is SASEGT. The CDR3 region has the DNA TGTGCCAGCGGGGAACAGGGGTTGGACACTGAAGCTTTCTTT. It yields the protein CASGEQGLDTEAFF.

The CDR3 sequence is CASSEKAGSSYEQYF. Written as DNA, the CDR3 is TGTGCCAGCAGTGAAAAGGCGGGCAGCTCCTACGAGCAGTACTTC. The chain uses TRBV6-5 and TRBJ2-5, with D possibly being TRBD2 (5 bases). TRBJ2-7 matches the DNA end more closely, so the J call is doubtful. Germline assignment: CDR1 MNHEY and CDR2 SVGAGI. The length of the CDR3 is 15 residues.

This clonotype was observed at least ten times. V is TRBV7-9 and J is TRBJ2-3; TRBD2 agrees at 8 bases. The V gene's germline CDR1 is SEHNR and CDR2 FQNEAQ (reference sequence). The CDR3 length is 15 residues. The junction had 2 bases not matched to a gene; V was cut back by 0 bases and J by 3 bases. CDR3 residues: CASSLARGGTDTQYF. CDR3 DNA sequence: TGTGCCAGCAGCTTAGCCCGGGGGGGGACAGATACGCAGTATTTT.

This clonotype was seen ten or more times. The chain uses TRBV7-8 and TRBJ2-1, with 8 positions matching TRBD1. Germline V gene lookup returns CDR1 SGHVS and CDR2 FQNEAQ. Trimming at V came to 5 bases and at J to 4 bases, leaving 13 bases not matched to a gene. The CDR3 runs 17 residues. For the CDR3, the DNA is TGTGCCAGCAGCCCCAGTGGACAGGGACCGGGTTACAATGAGCAGTTCTTC. Its translation: CASSPSGQGPGYNEQFF.

Relative to its sample, this clonotype is medium-sized (0.01 to 0.1%). The chain employs TRBV7-2 and TRBJ2-5, with a weak D call TRBD2 (5 bases). Trimming cost V 4 bases and J 0 bases, with 18 bases left between them. Germline V gene sequence: CDR1 SGHTA, CDR2 FQGNSA. The CDR3 is 17 amino acids. The CDR3: CASSSLPGSTNQETQYF. CDR3 in DNA: TGTGCCAGCAGCTCACTCCCCGGGTCGACTAACCAAGAGACCCAGTACTTC. The entire variable domain, with the rest obtained from reference TRBV7-2 and TRBJ2-5, is as follows: GAGVSQSPSNKVTEKGKDVELRCDPISGHTALYWYRQSLGQGLEFLIYFQGNSAPDKSGLPSDRFSAERTGGSVSTLTIQRTQQEDSAVYLCASSSLPGSTNQETQYFGPGTRLLVL.

The chain links TRBV5-6 to TRBJ2-1, with D hard to call. The CDR3 spans 14 residues. Trimming removed 0 bases from V and 8 bases from J, with 12 bases in between. Per germline, CDR1 SGHDT and CDR2 YYEEEE. CDR3 DNA: TGTGCCAGCAGCTTGGGCGCGTCGGACCATGAGCAGTTCTTC. It codes for CASSLGASDHEQFF.

This chain joins TRBV7-2 and TRBJ2-7; D uncertain. Gene TRBJ2-1 matches the end of the DNA better, so the J call may be wrong. The germline V gene encodes CDR1 SGHTA and CDR2 FQGNSA. CDR3 length: 15 amino acids. CDR3 sequence reads: CASTRSGLQDNEQFF. The CDR3 nucleotides read TGTGCCAGCACCCGATCCGGGCTACAAGACAATGAGCAGTTCTTC.

This clonotype rates as medium-sized. DNA for the CDR3: TGTGCCAGCAGCTTAGACAGCGGGGGGTACAATGAGCAGTACTTC. Encoded protein: CASSLDSGGYNEQYF. The J gene is TRBJ2-1, the V gene TRBV7-2; 9 bases align to TRBD2. The DNA end is a closer match to TRBJ2-7, so the J assignment may be wrong. CDR1 is SGHTA and CDR2 is FQGNSA in the germline V gene. The CDR3 runs to 15 residues.